The rows below give T cell receptor beta chains drawn from one sample of a study of blood T cells in healthy people across ages. TCRdb itself ran the 5' RACE reads through MiXCR, one entry per CDR3 protein. The table records around 750,000 distinct CDR3 sequences, about 48% of them present only once. What was sequenced was blood. The receptors derive from a man aged 80 or over in good health. Each CDR3 is given with its conserved first and last residue.

V: TRBV11-2; CDR3: CASSEDRGRDEQYF
V: TRBV20-1; CDR3: CSAREGLAGGPSSYNEQFF
V: TRBV15; CDR3: CATSKGDRGNTEAFF
V: TRBV5-1; CDR3: CASSLAGRFGEAFF
V: TRBV29-1; CDR3: CSVFTGINTGELFF
V: TRBV28; CDR3: CASSLFQTSGKRNEQYF
V: TRBV4-2; CDR3: CASSQVPGPKTRGELFF
V: TRBV13; CDR3: CASRPREGNEQYF
V: TRBV5-1; CDR3: CASSLGLLAGGLGELFF
V: TRBV10-3; CDR3: CAATGANEQFF